The next 14 T cell receptor beta chains were all read from a single sample in a study of spatial heterogeneity in lung cancer. Time point denoted: sample taken at primary tumor resection. Whole RNA, which was extracted from tumor, nontumor lung tissue or frozen PBMC, was sequenced without any cell sorting. TCRdb processed the 5' RACE reads anew with MiXCR; each CDR3 protein has one entry. This sample carries around 11,000 distinct CDR3 sequences, about 4% of them seen once, and the ten largest clones take about 7.9%. The source was normal lung tissue next to the tumor, collected at surgery. The receptors come from a male donor with early-stage non-small cell lung cancer.

The gene calls are TRBV7-2 and TRBJ2-1, with D possibly TRBD2 on 5 matching bases. Trimming pared 2 bases from V and 1 base from J, leaving 9 bases between. Germline CDR1 reads SGHTA; CDR2 reads FQGNSA. The CDR3 spans 15 residues. The chain's CDR3 is CASSLTGNSYNEQFF. DNA for the CDR3: TGTGCCAGCAGCTTAACCGGGAATTCCTACAATGAGCAGTTCTTC.

By its share, this clonotype is medium-sized. The J gene is TRBJ2-5, the V gene TRBV20-1; D is possibly TRBD1 or TRBD2 (5 bases each). The V gene's germline CDR1 is DFQATT and CDR2 SNEGSKA (reference sequence). V gave up 6 bases and J gave up 3 bases, with 14 bases separating them. The CDR3 length is 13 residues. The CDR3 nucleotides are TGCAGTGCCGGACTTGGGGGAAAAGAGACCCAGTACTTC. The encoded protein is CSAGLGGKETQYF.

The rearrangement joins TRBV12-3 or TRBV12-4 to TRBJ2-1; 12 nucleotides align to TRBD2. Trimming cost V 8 bases and J 10 bases; bases outside gene matches: 12. The CDR3 extends over 15 amino acids. Written as DNA, the CDR3 is TGTGCCAGCCGTACTAGCGGGGGGAATCTTGGGGAGCAGTTCTTC. This encodes CASRTSGGNLGEQFF.

This clonotype was observed many times. This chain uses TRBV2 with TRBJ2-2, with TRBD2 matching over 11 bases. V lost 9 bases, J lost 0 bases, and 9 bases stayed unmatched. This CDR3 has 17 residues. Germline CDR1 and CDR2: SNHLY and FYNNEI. The CDR3 sequence is CASRGLAGNANTGELFF. The CDR3 DNA sequence: TGTGCCAGTAGAGGACTAGCGGGCAACGCGAACACCGGGGAGCTGTTTTTT.

Relative to its sample, this clonotype is medium-sized. The rearrangement joins TRBV3-1 to TRBJ1-2, with D hard to call. Trimming cost V 2 bases and J 2 bases, with 6 bases left between them. CDR1 LGHDT and CDR2 YNNKEL come from the germline V gene (reference sequence). The CDR3 is made up of 13 amino acids. The chain's CDR3 is CASSQRLNYGYTF. The CDR3 region has the DNA TGTGCCAGCAGCCAACGGTTGAACTATGGCTACACCTTC.

This clonotype has ten or more counts. The genes are TRBV12-3 or TRBV12-4 and TRBJ1-1; D is ambiguous. Trimming cost V 1 base and J 3 bases, with 6 bases left between them. The CDR3 runs 13 residues. The CDR3 coding sequence is TGTGCCAGCAGTTTAGGGCTTGACACTGAAGCTTTCTTT. It codes for CASSLGLDTEAFF.

V is TRBV11-2 and J is TRBJ2-3; 8 bases align to TRBD1. Germline trimming cut 5 bases from V and 5 bases from J; bases unmatched to any gene: 6. The CDR3 loop spans 14 amino acids. Germline V gene data show CDR1 as SGHAT and CDR2 as FQNNGV. CDR3 in amino acids: CASSKKGQVDTQYF. CDR3 DNA: TGTGCCAGCAGCAAAAAGGGACAGGTAGATACGCAGTATTTT.

There are many counts of this clonotype. The chain links TRBV7-9 to TRBJ1-4, with D unclear. This CDR3 has 15 residues. With 5 bases removed from V and 3 bases from J, the gap between germline ends came to 13 bases. Germline CDR1 reads SEHNR; CDR2 reads FQNEAQ (reference sequence). Written as DNA, the CDR3 is TGTGCCAGCAGCAACAAGTCTCCTCCTAATGAAAAACTGTTTTTT. Protein: CASSNKSPPNEKLFF.

This clonotype was seen repeatedly, ten times or more. The chain joins TRBV27 to TRBJ2-3; D is uncertain. The CDR3 totals 14 residues. Trimming took 6 bases from V and 2 from J, leaving 12 bases between them. Germline V lookup: CDR1 MNHEY, CDR2 SMNVEV (reference sequence). This CDR3 reads CASSARSSTDTQYF. In DNA form, the CDR3 reads TGTGCCAGCAGCGCGAGGTCCTCCACAGATACGCAGTATTTT.

This clonotype is classed as medium-sized. The chain couples TRBV29-1 to TRBJ2-2, with D perhaps TRBD1 (6 bases). CDR3 length: 14 amino acids. The germline gives CDR1 SQVTM, CDR2 ANQGSEA. The V and J ends lost 1 base and 5 bases respectively, with 11 bases between them. CDR3 DNA: TGCAGCGTTGAAGGCAGGGGTGGGACCGGGGAGCTGTTTTTT. As protein: CSVEGRGGTGELFF.

This clonotype was recorded at least ten times. The chain combines TRBV7-2 with TRBJ2-3; D call uncertain. Germline loops: CDR1 SGHTA, CDR2 FQGNSA. The V end was cut by 4 bases, the J end by 5 bases, with 4 bases between. The CDR3 loop spans 11 amino acids. CDR3 bases: TGTGCCAGCAGCTACAGAGATACGCAGTATTTT. It yields the protein CASSYRDTQYF. Full variable domain (missing parts from reference TRBV7-2 and TRBJ2-3): GAGVSQSPSNKVTEKGKDVELRCDPISGHTALYWYRQSLGQGLEFLIYFQGNSAPDKSGLPSDRFSAERTGGSVSTLTIQRTQQEDSAVYLCASSYRDTQYFGPGTRLTVL.

This clonotype counts as medium-sized. V gene TRBV29-1 combines with J gene TRBJ2-2; D may be TRBD1 (5 bases). This CDR3 has 13 amino acids. V was cut by 7 bases and J by 1 base, with 10 bases left in between. The germline V gene has CDR1 SQVTM and CDR2 ANQGSEA. CDR3 in amino acids: CSAMTENTGELFF. The CDR3 nucleotides read TGCAGCGCCATGACAGAGAACACCGGGGAGCTGTTTTTT.

This clonotype has at least ten counts. This chain joins TRBV29-1 and TRBJ1-2; 8 nucleotides agree with TRBD1. The CDR3 spans 13 residues. Trimming cost V 0 bases and J 7 bases; bases outside gene matches: 4. Germline CDR1 reads SQVTM; CDR2 reads ANQGSEA. As DNA, the CDR3 is TGCAGCGTTGAAGAAACGGACAGGGCTGGCTACACCTTC. It encodes CSVEETDRAGYTF.

This clonotype was counted ten times or more. This rearrangement joins TRBV20-1 to TRBJ1-2; the match to TRBD1 covers 9 bases. This CDR3 is 14 amino acids long. Looked up from germline, CDR1 is DFQATT and CDR2 is SNEGSKA (reference sequence). J lost 7 bases, V lost 3 bases, and 9 bases had no gene match. CDR3 in DNA: TGCAGTGCTAGTTCCGGGACAGGGCGGTCTGGCTACACCTTC. The encoded protein is CSASSGTGRSGYTF.